The TCR beta chain described here comes from a study of breast tumors, draining lymph nodes, adjacent tissues. The CDR3 has 17 residues. With V trimmed by 5 bases and J by 2 bases, 13 bases remained unmatched. Breast cancer patients provided tissue from their axillary draining lymph nodes. Broader study findings: Tumor TCR diversity was below lymph nodes but above nontumor tissue. Findings are consistent with lymph node origin and intratumoral expansion of most tumor T cells. Tumor and nontumor repertoires were significantly more similar in luminal-like than in basal-like breast cancer.

This clonotype was found many times. Its antigen is unknown. TCRdb used MiXCR to reprocess the multiplex PCR reads, holding one entry per CDR3 protein. The data hold under 250,000 distinct CDR3 sequences, with 32% observed a single time. The source of this sequence is a female donor with breast cancer. Some clones in this sample may be carry-over from other donors' samples. The chain is built from TRBV12-3 or TRBV12-4 and TRBJ2-3, with 7 bases that match TRBD2. The specimen was axillary lymph node tissue. CDR3 in DNA: TGTGCCAGCAGTCGTCTTGGGCCTAGCGGAGTCACAGATACGCAGTATTTT. Translation: CASSRLGPSGVTDTQYF.